This TCR beta chain was recorded in a study of cytomegalovirus exposure and HLA in healthy donors. This clone has only one observation. Assay used: immunoSEQ multiplex PCR; TCRdb lists only in-frame clones, some missing. The table records over 200,000 clones, 70% to 90% of them present only once. CDR1 and CDR2 from the germline V gene are MDHEN and SYDVKM. Trimming removed 3 bases at V and 1 base at J, with 7 bases between. This CDR3 contains 13 residues. Sequenced: PBMCs. The rearrangement uses TRBV28 and TRBJ2-7; D call uncertain. The source of this sequence is a young woman in good health and CMV-seronegative. The CDR3 loop reads CASSLATSYEQYF. The CDR3 nucleotides are TGTGCCAGCAGTTTGGCGACGTCCTACGAGCAGTACTTC.